This T cell receptor beta chain stems from a study of T cell responses to AZD1222 COVID-19 vaccine. Overall study results and limits: Just a handful of people given AZD1222 tested seropositive at baseline. Females made up more of the donors, who were largely white British, and clonal diversity may have come out too low.

V was shortened by 7 bases and J by 5 bases, with 23 bases between the two germline ends. Germline CDR1 LNHDA, CDR2 SQIVND (reference sequence). The CDR3 sequence is 17 residues long. The data were produced by immunoSEQ multiplex PCR, yet TCRdb's version contains in-frame clones alone and is incomplete. The top ten clones hold roughly 10% of a sample with about 140,000 clones, almost 95% of them seen once. With regard to this clone: The antigen is undetermined.

The chain recombines TRBV19 with TRBJ2-2; tentative D call: TRBD2 (6 bases). This receptor was taken from an adult who received the AZD1222 COVID-19 vaccine. Here the sequenced sample was peripheral blood, taken 28 days after the second AZD1222 dose. The CDR3 DNA reads TGTGCCAGTACAAGCCTCATGGGCGGGGTCGGGACCGGGGAGCTGTTTTTT. Protein: CASTSLMGGVGTGELFF.